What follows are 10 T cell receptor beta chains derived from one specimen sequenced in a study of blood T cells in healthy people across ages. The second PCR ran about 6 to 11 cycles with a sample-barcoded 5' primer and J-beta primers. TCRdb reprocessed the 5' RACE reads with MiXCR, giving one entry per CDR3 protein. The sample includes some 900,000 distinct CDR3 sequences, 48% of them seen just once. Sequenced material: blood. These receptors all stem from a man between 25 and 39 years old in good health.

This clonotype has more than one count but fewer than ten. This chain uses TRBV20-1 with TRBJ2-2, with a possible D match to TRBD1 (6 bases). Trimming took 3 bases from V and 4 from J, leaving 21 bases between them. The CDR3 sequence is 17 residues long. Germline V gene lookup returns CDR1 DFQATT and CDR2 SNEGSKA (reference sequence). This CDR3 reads CSASRWPPWDTTGELFF. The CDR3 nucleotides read TGCAGTGCTAGCCGATGGCCGCCCTGGGACACCACCGGGGAGCTGTTTTTT.

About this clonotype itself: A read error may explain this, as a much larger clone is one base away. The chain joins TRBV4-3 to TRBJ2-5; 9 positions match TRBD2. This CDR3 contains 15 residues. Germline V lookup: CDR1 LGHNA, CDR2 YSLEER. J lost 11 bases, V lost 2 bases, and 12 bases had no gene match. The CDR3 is CASSQPSGGRNEQYF. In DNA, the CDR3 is TGCGCCAGCAGCCAACCAAGCGGGGGGCGAAATGAGCAGTACTTC.

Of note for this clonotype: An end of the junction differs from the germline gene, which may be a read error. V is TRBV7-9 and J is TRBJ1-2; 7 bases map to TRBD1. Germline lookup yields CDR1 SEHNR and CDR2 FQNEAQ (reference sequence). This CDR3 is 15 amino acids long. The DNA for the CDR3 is TGTGCCAGCAGCTTATCGTCAGGGGGGGGGTATGGCTACATCTTC. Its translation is CASSLSSGGGYGYIF.

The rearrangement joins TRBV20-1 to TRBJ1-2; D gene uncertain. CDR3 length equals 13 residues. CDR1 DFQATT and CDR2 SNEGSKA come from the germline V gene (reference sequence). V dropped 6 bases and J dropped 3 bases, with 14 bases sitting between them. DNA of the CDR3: TGCAGTGCGGCGCGCGGGGAGGACTATGGCTACACCTTC. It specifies CSAARGEDYGYTF.

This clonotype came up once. The CDR3, as DNA: TGCAGTGCTAGGCCTAGCGGGAGATTAACAGATACGCAGTATTTT. Translating it yields CSARPSGRLTDTQYF. The J gene is TRBJ2-3, the V gene TRBV20-1; TRBD2 matches at 10 bases. From germline, CDR1 is DFQATT and CDR2 SNEGSKA (reference sequence). V lost 3 bases and J lost 3; bases outside the gene matches: 6. This CDR3 is built from 15 residues.

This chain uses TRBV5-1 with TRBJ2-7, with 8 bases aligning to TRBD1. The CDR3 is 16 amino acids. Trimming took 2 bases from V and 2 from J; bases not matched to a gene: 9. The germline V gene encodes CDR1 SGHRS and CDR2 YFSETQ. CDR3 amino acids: CASSFIPGQATYEQYF. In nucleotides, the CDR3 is TGCGCCAGCAGCTTCATTCCGGGACAGGCAACCTACGAGCAGTACTTC.

This chain's CDR3 is CASSELTTYNEQFF. The CDR3 DNA reads as TGTGCCAGCAGTGAGCTCACCACATACAATGAGCAGTTCTTC. This chain connects TRBV2 to TRBJ2-1; no reliable D call. Germline lookup yields CDR1 SNHLY and CDR2 FYNNEI. This CDR3 is 14 amino acids long. Trimming removed 3 bases at V and 4 bases at J, with 10 bases between.

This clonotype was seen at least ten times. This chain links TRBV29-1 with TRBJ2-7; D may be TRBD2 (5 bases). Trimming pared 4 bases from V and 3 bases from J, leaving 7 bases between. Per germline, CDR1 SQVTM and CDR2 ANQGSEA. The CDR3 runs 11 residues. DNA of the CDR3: TGCAGCGTTGTGAGGGACTACGAGCAGTACTTC. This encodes CSVVRDYEQYF.

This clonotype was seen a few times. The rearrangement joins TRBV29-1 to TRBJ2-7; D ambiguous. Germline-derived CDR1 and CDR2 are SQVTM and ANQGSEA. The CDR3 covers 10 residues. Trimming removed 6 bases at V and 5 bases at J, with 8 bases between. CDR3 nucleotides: TGCAGCGTCGAGGATAACGAGCAGTACTTC. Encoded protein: CSVEDNEQYF.

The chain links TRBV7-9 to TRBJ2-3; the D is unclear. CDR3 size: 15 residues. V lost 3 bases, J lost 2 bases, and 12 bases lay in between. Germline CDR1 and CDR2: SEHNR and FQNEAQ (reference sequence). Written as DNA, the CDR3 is TGTGCCAGCAGCTTCATAACGAGTCCCACAGATACGCAGTATTTT. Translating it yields CASSFITSPTDTQYF.